The entry below gives a single T cell receptor (beta chain) sequence along with its context. Its matching antigen is unknown. This table comes from immunoSEQ multiplex PCR, and its TCRdb copy is limited to in-frame clones, with some not included. The sample contains around 1.6 million clones, roughly 98% of which appear only once. The entry originates in a study of shared clonotypes between healthy human individuals. The study, taken as a whole, reports: Only blood samples were collected, and tissue repertoires likely differ.

V shed 7 bases and J 6 bases; nucleotides not matched to a gene: 7. Germline assignment: CDR1 LNHDA and CDR2 SQIVND (reference sequence). There are 13 residues in the CDR3. The chain couples TRBV19 to TRBJ1-1, with 8 bases lining up with TRBD1. Sequenced: naive CD4+ T cells sorted from blood. Subset defined: CD45RA+ positively selected. The receptor's source is a man younger than 45 in good health. CDR3 loop: CASTTGGFPEAFF. CDR3 nucleotide sequence: TGTGCCAGTACAACAGGGGGTTTCCCTGAAGCTTTCTTT.